The 10 T cell receptor beta chains below come from one sample, sequenced in a study of blood T cell repertoires in COVID-19. Clones were sequenced by immunoSEQ multiplex PCR, and TCRdb holds only the in-frame ones, with some missing. The table includes hundreds of thousands of clones, 80% to 90% detected once. The specimen sequenced was PBMCs or T cells enriched from blood (not recorded which). Receptors originate from a man aged 25 to 45 who had recovered from COVID-19.

This CDR3 is CASSVLAGGPDTQYF. Written as DNA, the CDR3 is TGTGCCAGCAGCGTACTAGCGGGGGGCCCTGATACGCAGTATTTT. The chain joins TRBV11-2 to TRBJ2-3; 12 bases align to TRBD2. J was trimmed by 6 bases and V by 5 bases; bases with no gene match: 6. The CDR3 has 15 residues. Germline assignment: CDR1 SGHAT and CDR2 FQNNGV.

J is TRBJ2-7 and V is TRBV18, with no clear D. This CDR3 region has 13 residues. CDR1 is KGHSH, CDR2 LQKENI, per germline. Deletions cut 1 base from V and 2 bases from J, with 6 bases between. The CDR3 bases are TGTGCCAGCTCACCACTTAACACCTACGAGCAGTACTTC. Its protein product is CASSPLNTYEQYF.

CDR3: CAISDPLAGANTGELFF. In DNA, the CDR3 is TGTGCCATCAGTGACCCCTTAGCGGGGGCGAACACCGGGGAGCTGTTTTTT. V usage is TRBV10-3 and J usage is TRBJ2-2; 9 bases line up with TRBD2. This CDR3 contains 17 residues. Trimming took 3 bases from V and 0 from J; bases not matched to a gene: 5. Germline V gene lookup returns CDR1 ENHRY and CDR2 SYGVKD.

This clone was seen a single time. The J gene is TRBJ1-4, the V gene TRBV19; 7 positions agree with TRBD1. From germline, CDR1 is LNHDA and CDR2 SQIVND (reference sequence). The CDR3 contains 14 residues. With V trimmed by 7 bases and J by 5 bases, 7 bases remained unmatched. The CDR3 DNA sequence: TGTGCCAGTAACCCCGGGACAGTGAATGAAAAACTGTTTTTT. It is translated as CASNPGTVNEKLFF.

The chain recombines TRBV3-1 (or the pseudogene TRBV3-2) with TRBJ2-2; TRBD1 agrees at 9 bases. V trimming: 4 bases; J trimming: 2 bases; junction bases outside the gene matches: 2. Germline V gives CDR1 LGHDT, CDR2 YNNKEL (reference sequence). The CDR3 consists of 15 residues. The CDR3 nucleotides read TGTGCCAGCAGCCCGGGACAGGGAAACACCGGGGAGCTGTTTTTT. Its protein product is CASSPGQGNTGELFF.

The rearrangement uses TRBV19 and TRBJ2-7, with a tentative D call TRBD2 (6 bases). The CDR3 sequence is 13 residues long. CDR1 and CDR2 from the germline V gene are LNHDA and SQIVND (reference sequence). With 7 bases removed from V and 6 bases from J, the gap between germline ends came to 16 bases. The CDR3 sequence: CASKVMEGSEQYF. In DNA form, the CDR3 reads TGTGCCAGTAAGGTGATGGAGGGATCCGAGCAGTACTTC.

The rearrangement links TRBV5-8 to TRBJ1-1; no definite D call. Between the trimmed V and J ends, which lost 4 bases and 7 bases, there was a span of 8 bases. In germline, CDR1 is SGHTS, CDR2 YDEGEE. CDR3 length equals 11 residues. The chain's CDR3 is CASSVSSEAFF. Written as DNA, the CDR3 is TGTGCCAGCAGCGTGTCCAGTGAAGCTTTCTTT.

CDR3 nucleotide sequence: TGTGCCTGGGGGCTCAGTATCTACAATGAGCAGTTCTTC. This encodes CAWGLSIYNEQFF. The chain combines TRBV30 with TRBJ2-1, with D uncertain. The CDR3 is made up of 13 amino acids. The V gene's germline CDR1 is GTSNPN and CDR2 SVGIG (reference sequence). V lost 5 bases and J lost 3, with 11 bases in between.

This clone was found a few times. The chain combines TRBV29-1 with TRBJ1-2; D remains unclear. From germline, CDR1 is SQVTM and CDR2 ANQGSEA. V was cut by 4 bases and J by 6 bases, with 9 bases left in between. There are 11 residues in the CDR3. The CDR3 loop is CSVVSEDGYTF. CDR3 bases: TGCAGCGTTGTGTCAGAGGATGGCTACACCTTC.

This clone was picked up one time. The chain couples TRBV6-1 to TRBJ2-5; D gene unclear. The CDR3 spans 14 residues. Trimming took 2 bases from V and 5 from J, leaving 12 bases between them. Germline-derived CDR1 and CDR2 are MNHNS and SASEGT. The CDR3 region is CASSEHQVRETQYF. The DNA for the CDR3 is TGTGCCAGCAGTGAACACCAGGTCAGGGAGACCCAGTACTTC.